This T cell receptor beta chain was profiled in a study of spatial heterogeneity in lung cancer. As for the study in general: Detected beta-chain sequences consistently exceeded alpha-chain sequences. Broader study findings: Ubiquitous expanded tumor TCRs showed up in blood more at resection than follow-up.

MiXCR, applied by TCRdb to the 5' RACE reads, yields one record per CDR3 protein. The sample lists 95,000 or so distinct CDR3 sequences; roughly 10% were seen once. Time point meaning: sample taken at primary tumor resection. Whole RNA obtained from tumor, nontumor lung or frozen PBMC underwent sequencing without sorting. The cohort: roughly 72 early-stage, untreated non-small cell lung cancer patients. This clonotype showed up just a few times. Its antigen is not known. The V and J ends lost 5 bases and 4 bases, in that order; junction bases with no gene match: 2. CDR3 size: 12 residues. CDR1 is SQVTM and CDR2 is ANQGSEA in the germline V gene.

The source material was PBMCs, sampled at surgery. This sequence originates from a male donor with early-stage non-small cell lung cancer. This chain links TRBV29-1 with TRBJ2-7, with TRBD1 matching over 10 bases. The DNA of the CDR3 is TGCAGCGTTAAGGGACAGGGGTACGAGCAGTACTTC. Amino acid sequence: CSVKGQGYEQYF.